The entry below gives a single T cell receptor (beta chain) sequence along with its context. Its antigen is as yet unknown. The data belong to a study of T cell responses to AZD1222 COVID-19 vaccine. Study findings and constraints: Sampled repertoires all dated from after the peak T cell response. There were mostly white British donors and more females than males, and clonal diversity was possibly underestimated.

The repertoire was sequenced with immunoSEQ multiplex PCR; TCRdb's copy has only in-frame clones and lacks some. The sample includes 120,000 or so clones, more than 75% of them seen just once. Germline-derived CDR1 and CDR2 are LGHNT and FRNRAP. The CDR3 spans 17 residues. V lost 6 bases to trimming and J lost 4 bases; unmatched junction nucleotides: 10. This clonotype originated in an adult in good health. The chain uses TRBV12-5 and TRBJ2-6; 9 bases are a match to TRBD1. Source: peripheral blood, taken on day 0 of AZD1222 vaccination. The DNA of the CDR3 is TGTGCTAGTGGCGATGACCGGACAGGGGCAGGGGCCAACGTCCTGACTTTC. Encoded protein: CASGDDRTGAGANVLTF.